The next 25 T cell receptor beta chains were all read from a single sample in a study of blood T cell repertoires in COVID-19. Using immunoSEQ multiplex PCR, the repertoire was profiled, and TCRdb retains in-frame clones only, with some absent. The data contain 250,000 to 400,000 clones, around 88% of them singletons. Sequenced sample: peripheral blood. All receptors derive from a woman aged 30 to 39 with COVID-19, enrolled during active disease.

The chain is built from TRBV10-2 and TRBJ1-4; 8 nucleotides match TRBD1. Germline CDR1 and CDR2: WSHSY and SAAADI. V dropped 6 bases and J dropped 7; count of bases not matched to a gene: 7. The CDR3 has 14 residues. CDR3: CASRQGGSGEKLFF. The CDR3 coding sequence is TGCGCCAGCAGACAGGGGGGGAGTGGTGAAAAACTGTTTTTT.

This clone has only a few counts. This chain connects TRBV9 to TRBJ2-1; TRBD2 matches at 7 bases. V shed 3 bases and J 3 bases; nucleotides not matched to a gene: 3. CDR1 is SGDLS, CDR2 YYNGEE, per germline. This CDR3 has 14 residues. The CDR3 DNA is TGTGCCAGCAGCGAAGCGGGACTCTACAATGAGCAGTTCTTC. Translating it yields CASSEAGLYNEQFF.

This clone was recorded a few times. V usage is TRBV7-3 and J usage is TRBJ2-1; maybe TRBD2 (7 bases). The CDR3 has 15 amino acids. The germline CDR1 and CDR2 sequences are SGHTA and FQGTGA. V dropped 8 bases and J dropped 3 bases, with 17 bases sitting between them. The CDR3 DNA follows: TGTGCCAGCTCAGAGGGGGGGAGAAACTACAATGAGCAGTTCTTC. It yields the protein CASSEGGRNYNEQFF.

The V call is TRBV4-3, the J call TRBJ1-5; tentative D call: TRBD1 (6 bases). V was trimmed by 0 bases and J by 2 bases, leaving 11 bases between them. The V gene's germline CDR1 is LGHNA and CDR2 YSLEER. The CDR3 covers 16 residues. CDR3 amino acids: CASSQEWGLGNQPQHF. Here the CDR3 DNA reads TGCGCCAGCAGCCAAGAGTGGGGGCTTGGCAATCAGCCCCAGCATTTT.

The genes are TRBV19 and TRBJ2-7; TRBD1 aligns across 9 bases. J was trimmed by 7 bases and V by 5 bases; bases with no gene match: 6. This CDR3 comprises 13 residues. Germline values: CDR1 LNHDA, CDR2 SQIVND (reference sequence). The CDR3 protein is CASSPTGGGEQYV. The CDR3, as DNA: TGTGCCAGTAGTCCCACAGGGGGCGGGGAGCAGTACGTC.

This chain joins TRBV2 and TRBJ2-7; D possibly corresponds to TRBD2 (5 bases). The CDR3 is 16 residues long. The V gene's germline CDR1 is SNHLY and CDR2 FYNNEI. V lost 8 bases and J lost 2, with 22 bases in between. CDR3 sequence: CASGQKRTDQAYEQYV. CDR3 DNA sequence: TGTGCCAGCGGCCAAAAAAGGACTGATCAAGCCTACGAGCAGTACGTC.

This chain uses TRBV4-2 with TRBJ2-7, with TRBD1 identical over 7 bases. The CDR3 is 16 amino acids. Looked up from germline, CDR1 is LGHNA and CDR2 is YNFKEQ. V was clipped by 0 bases and J by 3 bases; unmatched bases: 8. The CDR3 loop reads CASSQDAQGDIYEQYF. The CDR3 coding sequence is TGTGCCAGCAGCCAAGATGCGCAGGGGGATATCTACGAGCAGTACTTC.

This chain joins TRBV4-3 and TRBJ1-6; D might be TRBD1 (5 bases). CDR1 and CDR2 (germline): LGHNA, YSLEER. V was pared by 0 bases and J by 11 bases, with 8 bases between. The CDR3 has 13 amino acids. This CDR3 reads CASSQDGGTPLHF. The DNA for the CDR3 is TGCGCCAGCAGCCAAGATGGGGGGACACCCCTCCACTTT.

Only one count was recorded for this clone. The J gene is TRBJ2-3, the V gene TRBV11-3, with a tentative D call TRBD2 (5 bases). The V end lost 6 bases, the J end lost 0 bases, and 16 bases lay between the germline ends. Germline V gene data show CDR1 as SGHNT and CDR2 as YENEEA. The CDR3 has 16 residues. DNA of the CDR3: TGTGCCAGCAGTTCCCGCAGGACTTCTAGCACAGATACGCAGTATTTT. Protein product: CASSSRRTSSTDTQYF.

This chain joins TRBV19 and TRBJ2-2; maybe TRBD2 (6 bases). Germline CDR1 reads LNHDA; CDR2 reads SQIVND (reference sequence). With 9 bases removed from V and 7 bases from J, the gap between germline ends came to 15 bases. This CDR3 region has 13 residues. The CDR3 is CASKNGGNGELFF. The CDR3 coding sequence is TGTGCCAGCAAAAACGGGGGTAACGGGGAGCTGTTTTTT.

The J gene is TRBJ1-2, the V gene TRBV14; D remains ambiguous. The CDR3 loop spans 15 amino acids. With 0 bases removed from V and 4 bases from J, the gap between germline ends came to 12 bases. Looked up from germline, CDR1 is SGHDN and CDR2 is FVKESK. CDR3 residues: CASSQDSWSGYGYTF. CDR3 bases: TGTGCCAGCAGCCAAGATTCTTGGTCGGGCTATGGCTACACCTTC.

The V gene is TRBV11-2, the J gene TRBJ2-6; TRBD1 might be the D (6 bases). The CDR3 totals 18 residues. V lost 5 bases and J lost 1, with 18 bases in between. The germline V gene encodes CDR1 SGHAT and CDR2 FQNNGV. The CDR3 nucleotides read TGTGCCAGCAGCCCCTCTCTGGCAGGGGCTTCTGGGGCCAACGTCCTGACTTTC. Residues: CASSPSLAGASGANVLTF.

The count of this clone is one. The chain links TRBV5-6 to TRBJ1-6; D call uncertain. V was trimmed by 3 bases and J by 0 bases, leaving 10 bases between them. Germline V lookup: CDR1 SGHDT, CDR2 YYEEEE. The CDR3 sequence is 16 residues long. CDR3 in DNA: TGTGCCAGCAGCTATACGACGGGCTCCTATAATTCACCCCTCCACTTT. Translation: CASSYTTGSYNSPLHF.

The chain links TRBV19 to TRBJ1-1, with D maybe TRBD1 (6 bases). The V end was cut by 1 base, the J end by 4 bases, with 10 bases between. CDR3 length equals 14 residues. The germline CDR1 and CDR2 sequences are LNHDA and SQIVND (reference sequence). The CDR3 nucleotides are TGTGCCAGTAGTATAGGTATACAGGGCACTGAAGCTTTCTTT. Translating gives CASSIGIQGTEAFF.

The rearrangement links TRBV5-6 to TRBJ1-1, with a weak D call TRBD1 (5 bases). The CDR3 runs to 15 residues. V gave up 3 bases and J gave up 4 bases, with 16 bases separating them. Germline V lookup: CDR1 SGHDT, CDR2 YYEEEE. The CDR3 loop is CASSWTRDRTTEAFF. In nucleotides, the CDR3 is TGTGCCAGCAGCTGGACTAGGGACCGAACCACTGAAGCTTTCTTT. Drawing the rest from reference TRBV5-6 and TRBJ1-1, the complete variable domain is DAGVTQSPTHLIKTRGQQVTLRCSPKSGHDTVSWYQQALGQGPQFIFQYYEEEERQRGNFPDRFSGHQFPNYSSELNVNALLLGDSALYLCASSWTRDRTTEAFFGQGTRLTVV.

Concerning this clone: This CDR3 is also generated by other DNA sequences in the sample. The V and J genes are TRBV10-3 and TRBJ1-4, with 10 bases aligning to TRBD1. J was trimmed by 7 bases and V by 0 bases; bases with no gene match: 2. The CDR3 consists of 15 residues. Germline CDR1 reads ENHRY; CDR2 reads SYGVKD. The CDR3 is CAISESGQGGEKLFF. CDR3 sequence (DNA): TGTGCCATCAGTGAGTCTGGACAGGGGGGTGAAAAACTGTTTTTT.

In this sample, this clone turned up a few times. V gene TRBV11-2 combines with J gene TRBJ1-1; D not resolved. The CDR3 is 14 amino acids. V gave up 0 bases and J gave up 1 base, with 6 bases separating them. Germline V lookup: CDR1 SGHAT, CDR2 FQNNGV. Here the CDR3 DNA reads TGTGCCAGCAGCTTAGAGTGGCAGAACACTGAAGCTTTCTTT. It specifies CASSLEWQNTEAFF.

The J gene is TRBJ2-2, the V gene TRBV7-9; D may be TRBD1 (6 bases). CDR3 length: 15 residues. Germline V gives CDR1 SEHNR, CDR2 FQNEAQ (reference sequence). V was clipped by 5 bases and J by 2 bases, with 12 bases between them. CDR3 region: CASSPGDTNTGELFF. The CDR3 DNA follows: TGTGCCAGCAGCCCAGGGGACACCAACACCGGGGAGCTGTTTTTT. Full variable domain (outside the CDR3, taken from reference TRBV7-9 and TRBJ2-2): DTGVSQNPRHKITKRGQNVTFRCDPISEHNRLYWYRQTLGQGPEFLTYFQNEAQLEKSRLLSDRFSAERPKGSFSTLEIQRTEQGDSAMYLCASSPGDTNTGELFFGEGSRLTVL.

This clone is a singleton in its sample. V and J are TRBV5-1 and TRBJ2-7, with 10 bases aligning to TRBD2. The CDR3 runs to 15 residues. Germline V gene sequence: CDR1 SGHRS, CDR2 YFSETQ. V lost 4 bases to trimming and J lost 6 bases; unmatched junction nucleotides: 10. CDR3 nucleotide sequence: TGCGCCAGCAGCCGTGTAGCGGGGGGCAGCCCCGAGCAGTACGTC. Translated: CASSRVAGGSPEQYV.

This clone was recorded only once. This chain connects TRBV24-1 to TRBJ1-5; TRBD1 is a possible D gene (5 bases). The germline V and J ends were trimmed by 9 bases and 2 bases, with 10 bases remaining between them. Germline CDR1 reads KGHDR; CDR2 reads SFDVKD. The CDR3 spans 13 residues. Written as DNA, the CDR3 is TGTGCCACCCTCTGGGGGGGCAATCAGCCCCAGCATTTT. It codes for CATLWGGNQPQHF.

The rearrangement uses TRBV11-2 and TRBJ2-5; D perhaps matches TRBD1 (6 bases). CDR3 length equals 14 residues. Germline V lookup: CDR1 SGHAT, CDR2 FQNNGV. V was trimmed by 6 bases and J by 0 bases, leaving 11 bases between them. CDR3 sequence reads: CASRWGPNQETQYF. The CDR3 DNA sequence: TGTGCCAGCAGGTGGGGGCCAAACCAAGAGACCCAGTACTTC. The variable domain in full, with the rest retrieved from reference TRBV11-2 and TRBJ2-5, is EAGVAQSPRYKIIEKRQSVAFWCNPISGHATLYWYQQILGQGPKLLIQFQNNGVVDDSQLPKDRFSAERLKGVDSTLKIQPAKLEDSAVYLCASRWGPNQETQYFGPGTRLLVL.

The count of this clone is one. The chain employs TRBV5-1 and TRBJ2-1; the match to TRBD1 covers 7 bases. This CDR3 contains 14 residues. Trimming removed 0 bases from V and 5 bases from J; junction bases left unmatched: 2. CDR1 SGHRS and CDR2 YFSETQ come from the germline V gene. The chain's CDR3 is CASSLDRGDNEQFF. In DNA form, the CDR3 reads TGCGCCAGCAGCTTGGACAGGGGAGACAATGAGCAGTTCTTC.

This chain joins TRBV5-1 and TRBJ1-2; weak D call: TRBD1 (6 bases). This CDR3 has 16 residues. Germline V lookup: CDR1 SGHRS, CDR2 YFSETQ. The V gene lost 0 bases and the J gene lost 4 bases, with 16 bases spanning the gap. Written as DNA, the CDR3 is TGCGCCAGCAGCTTGGGTGAAAACAGGGCTAGCTATGGCTACACCTTC. Its protein product is CASSLGENRASYGYTF.

The V gene is TRBV7-2, the J gene TRBJ1-1; D ambiguous. The CDR3 is made up of 12 amino acids. V was cut by 0 bases and J by 5 bases, with 4 bases left in between. The germline gives CDR1 SGHTA, CDR2 FQGNSA. CDR3: CASSLAETEAFF. For the CDR3, the DNA is TGTGCCAGCAGCTTAGCAGAGACTGAAGCTTTCTTT.

The V gene is TRBV2, the J gene TRBJ1-5; no clear D gene. This CDR3 is 13 amino acids long. The V and J ends lost 6 bases and 5 bases respectively, with 11 bases between them. Germline V lookup: CDR1 SNHLY, CDR2 FYNNEI. CDR3 sequence (DNA): TGTGCCAGCAGAGTTGAGAGGGATCAGCCCCAGCATTTT. It codes for CASRVERDQPQHF.